These T cell receptor beta chains were read from a single sample in a study of blood T cell repertoires in COVID-19. Data came from immunoSEQ multiplex PCR; TCRdb stores just in-frame clones and leaves some out. The sample lists 55,000 to 85,000 clones; approximately 84% were seen once. Source material: peripheral blood. These receptors came from a human donor in a cohort sampled during active COVID-19. Each CDR3 is given with its conserved first and last residue. Fields, in order: V gene, clone size, J gene, D gene, CDR3 protein, CDR3 DNA. D genes are given only for firm matches. Clone size is shown for a subset of rows, as once, few, many or a class of expanded clone.

TRBV6-2/TRBV6-3	NA	TRBJ2-7	TRBD1	CASSHLGTGHPYEQYF	TGTGCCAGCAGTCACCTCGGGACAGGTCACCCCTACGAGCAGTACTTC
TRBV7-2	NA	TRBJ2-5	NA	CASSLPGVRTQYF	TGTGCCAGCAGCTTACCGGGGGTTAGAACCCAGTACTTC
TRBV2	NA	TRBJ2-7	TRBD1	CASSSDRFAYEQYF	TGTGCCAGCAGCTCGGACAGGTTCGCCTACGAGCAGTACTTC
TRBV5-8	NA	TRBJ2-1	NA	CASSLDRGQFF	TGTGCCAGCAGCTTGGATAGGGGCCAGTTCTTC
TRBV2	NA	TRBJ2-7	TRBD1	CASRVDRFSYEQYF	TGTGCCAGCAGGGTGGACAGGTTTAGTTACGAGCAGTACTTC
TRBV5-6	NA	TRBJ2-7	NA	CASSFLGLGEQYF	TGTGCCAGCAGCTTTTTGGGGCTAGGGGAGCAGTACTTC
TRBV2	NA	TRBJ1-1	TRBD1	CASSLDREAFF	TGTGCCAGCAGTCTGGACAGGGAAGCTTTCTTT
TRBV6-6	NA	TRBJ1-2	TRBD1	CASSGTGNYGYTF	TGTGCCAGCAGTGGGACAGGGAACTATGGCTACACCTTC
TRBV29-1	few	TRBJ1-5	TRBD1	CSVGTGAHQPQHF	TGCAGCGTTGGGACAGGGGCTCATCAGCCCCAGCATTTT
TRBV19	NA	TRBJ2-7	NA	CASSSGLTYEQYF	TGTGCCAGTAGTTCAGGCCTTACCTACGAGCAGTACTTC